The 24 T cell receptor beta chains in this list originate from one sample, sequenced in a study of blood T cell repertoires in COVID-19. The data were produced by immunoSEQ multiplex PCR, yet TCRdb's version contains in-frame clones alone and is incomplete. This repertoire shows around 25,000 clones, 85% to 90% found once; its top ten account for less than 20%. Sequenced sample: peripheral blood. The receptor source for this set is a woman over 75 with acute or convalescent COVID-19.

CDR3 amino acids: CASSPRQGAGVSDSPLHF. CDR3 in DNA: TGTGCCAGCTCACCCCGGCAGGGGGCAGGAGTTTCGGATTCACCCCTCCACTTT. The chain couples TRBV18 to TRBJ1-6; the match to TRBD1 covers 8 bases. The V segment lost 3 bases and the J segment 8 bases; nucleotides outside the gene matches: 15. Germline values: CDR1 KGHSH, CDR2 LQKENI. The CDR3 has 18 amino acids.

V and J are TRBV18 and TRBJ2-2; 10 nucleotides match TRBD1. The ends lost 5 bases at V and 7 bases at J; junction bases unmatched: 7. The CDR3 consists of 15 residues. Germline V lookup: CDR1 KGHSH, CDR2 LQKENI. Here the CDR3 DNA reads TGTGCCAGCTCAGGGACGACAGGGGGCCGCGGGGAGCTGTTTTTT. This sequence encodes CASSGTTGGRGELFF.

This clone was observed a single time. The V call is TRBV30, the J call TRBJ2-1; D is possibly TRBD2 (5 bases). CDR3 length: 12 residues. V shed 1 base and J shed 8 bases, with 9 bases lying between them. CDR1 is GTSNPN and CDR2 is SVGIG in the germline V gene (reference sequence). This chain's CDR3 is CAWSGAEDEQFF. CDR3 bases: TGTGCCTGGAGTGGGGCGGAGGATGAGCAGTTCTTC.

Comments on this clone: Other DNA sequences of this sample code for an identical CDR3. The chain uses TRBV9 and TRBJ2-3; a possible D gene is TRBD1 (5 bases). The CDR3 is 15 amino acids. Germline values: CDR1 SGDLS, CDR2 YYNGEE. Trimming removed 2 bases from V and 3 bases from J, with 13 bases in between. Written as DNA, the CDR3 is TGTGCCAGCAGCGTTGGCCAGGGTGGGACAGATACGCAGTATTTT. Protein: CASSVGQGGTDTQYF.

V gene TRBV19 combines with J gene TRBJ1-2; tentative D call: TRBD1 (5 bases). Germline-derived CDR1 and CDR2 are LNHDA and SQIVND (reference sequence). V lost 5 bases to trimming and J lost 6 bases, with 19 bases between them. The CDR3 consists of 15 residues. The CDR3: CASSSQGRASNGYTF. CDR3 DNA sequence: TGTGCCAGTAGTTCCCAGGGCCGGGCCTCCAATGGCTACACCTTC.

V usage is TRBV19 and J usage is TRBJ1-2, with D hard to call. This CDR3 contains 15 residues. In germline, CDR1 is LNHDA, CDR2 SQIVND (reference sequence). V gave up 5 bases and J gave up 8 bases, with 21 bases separating them. CDR3 amino acids: CASSAFYTGSGGYTF. Here the CDR3 DNA reads TGTGCCAGTAGTGCCTTTTATACCGGGAGCGGAGGCTACACCTTC.

The rearrangement joins TRBV6-2 or TRBV6-3 to TRBJ1-1, with 12 bases matching TRBD1. V lost 6 bases, J lost 11 bases, and 7 bases stayed unmatched. Germline V gives CDR1 MNHEY, CDR2 SVGEGT. CDR3 length equals 13 residues. CDR3 sequence reads: CASSTGTGGRAFF. Written as DNA, the CDR3 is TGTGCCAGCAGCACCGGGACAGGGGGCAGGGCTTTCTTT.

The chain combines TRBV12-5 with TRBJ2-7; a weak D match, TRBD1 (6 bases). This CDR3 contains 16 residues. Germline-derived CDR1 and CDR2 are LGHNT and FRNRAP. Trimming removed 6 bases at V and 2 bases at J, with 20 bases between. CDR3 in DNA: TGTGCTAGTGGCCCCCCCCAGGGGTTGAGAGCCTACGAGCAGTACTTC. Translating gives CASGPPQGLRAYEQYF.

The CDR3 here is CAWSVLTGHNEKLFF. The CDR3 nucleotides are TGTGCCTGGAGTGTACTAACAGGCCACAATGAAAAACTGTTTTTT. The V and J genes are TRBV30 and TRBJ1-4; TRBD1 is a possible D gene (5 bases). Deletions cut 0 bases from V and 5 bases from J, with 13 bases between. The CDR3 covers 15 residues. Germline V gene lookup returns CDR1 GTSNPN and CDR2 SVGIG (reference sequence). Full variable domain (remainder filled in from reference TRBV30 and TRBJ1-4): SQTIHQWPATLVQPVGSPLSLECTVEGTSNPNLYWYRQAAGRGLQLLFYSVGIGQISSEVPQNLSASRPQDRQFILSSKKLLLSDSGFYLCAWSVLTGHNEKLFFGSGTQLSVL.

This clone was counted once. The CDR3, as DNA: TGCGCCAGCAGGTCCGGACTAGCGGGCGGCACAGATACGCAGTATTTT. Translated, it gives CASRSGLAGGTDTQYF. The V and J genes are TRBV5-1 and TRBJ2-3, with 11 bases fitting TRBD2. This CDR3 has 16 residues. The germline CDR1 and CDR2 sequences are SGHRS and YFSETQ. V was pared by 5 bases and J by 1 base, with 6 bases of the junction left unmatched.

This chain joins TRBV7-9 and TRBJ2-1, with TRBD2 matching 13 bases. CDR1 and CDR2 from the germline V gene are SEHNR and FQNEAQ (reference sequence). Germline trimming cut 5 bases from V and 8 bases from J; bases unmatched to any gene: 6. The length of the CDR3 is 15 residues. As DNA, the CDR3 is TGTGCCAGCAGCAAGGGACTAGCGGGAATAGATGAGCAGTTCTTC. It translates to CASSKGLAGIDEQFF.

In this sample, this clone turned up once. The rearrangement joins TRBV7-9 to TRBJ1-1; 9 positions agree with TRBD1. With V trimmed by 3 bases and J by 1 base, 6 bases remained unmatched. Per germline, CDR1 SEHNR and CDR2 FQNEAQ (reference sequence). This CDR3 region has 16 residues. DNA for the CDR3: TGTGCCAGCAGCTTCCGGGGACAGGGTAAGAACACTGAAGCTTTCTTT. It translates to CASSFRGQGKNTEAFF.

This chain joins TRBV5-6 and TRBJ1-5; D is perhaps TRBD1 (6 bases). Per germline, CDR1 SGHDT and CDR2 YYEEEE. The CDR3 loop spans 12 amino acids. The V and J ends lost 4 bases and 6 bases respectively, with 8 bases between them. The CDR3 bases are TGTGCCAGCAGCCTCAGGGGTCAGCCCCAGCATTTT. Its protein is CASSLRGQPQHF.

The chain joins TRBV11-2 to TRBJ1-6; no clear D. V was cut by 3 bases and J by 6 bases, with 6 bases left in between. The germline V gene encodes CDR1 SGHAT and CDR2 FQNNGV. The CDR3 covers 13 residues. CDR3 DNA: TGTGCCAGCAGCTTGGAGGTTAATTCACCCCTCCACTTT. Translated, it gives CASSLEVNSPLHF.

The chain uses TRBV10-3 and TRBJ1-5; unclear D gene. Per the germline V gene, CDR1 is ENHRY and CDR2 is SYGVKD. The CDR3 has 12 amino acids. V was shortened by 3 bases and J by 9 bases, with 9 bases between the two germline ends. The CDR3 DNA is TGTGCCATCAGTGACCGACTTGGGCCCCAGCATTTT. Its translation: CAISDRLGPQHF.

V is TRBV10-1 and J is TRBJ1-2, with 8 bases that match TRBD1. Germline V gene lookup returns CDR1 WNHNN and CDR2 SYGVQD (reference sequence). This CDR3 region has 13 residues. V lost 0 bases to trimming and J lost 8 bases; unmatched junction nucleotides: 2. In DNA form, the CDR3 reads TGCGCCAGCAGTGAGTCGAGGGACAGGGGCTACACCTTC. Amino acids: CASSESRDRGYTF.

This clone is a singleton in its sample. This sequence joins TRBV27 and TRBJ1-6; no clear D gene. The germline V and J ends were trimmed by 6 bases and 7 bases, with 13 bases remaining between them. There are 14 residues in the CDR3. CDR1 and CDR2 from the germline V gene are MNHEY and SMNVEV (reference sequence). CDR3 residues: CASSIGRRNSPLHF. The DNA for the CDR3 is TGTGCCAGCAGCATAGGGAGAAGGAATTCACCCCTCCACTTT.

The rearrangement uses TRBV5-1 and TRBJ1-1; a weak D match, TRBD1 (6 bases). The CDR3 consists of 15 residues. In germline, CDR1 is SGHRS, CDR2 YFSETQ. V was pared by 1 base and J by 3 bases, with 13 bases between. For the CDR3, the DNA is TGCGCCAGCAGCTTGATAGGGGGTAGGGACACTGAAGCTTTCTTT. Translated: CASSLIGGRDTEAFF.

The chain combines TRBV7-9 with TRBJ2-5; the D is unclear. Germline V CDR1 and CDR2: SEHNR, FQNEAQ (reference sequence). The CDR3 is 12 amino acids. Between the trimmed V and J ends, which lost 4 bases and 4 bases, there was a span of 7 bases. In nucleotides, the CDR3 is TGTGCCAGCAGCTACTCCATAGAGACCCAGTACTTC. Its translation is CASSYSIETQYF. Complete variable domain (other parts from reference TRBV7-9 and TRBJ2-5): DTGVSQNPRHKITKRGQNVTFRCDPISEHNRLYWYRQTLGQGPEFLTYFQNEAQLEKSRLLSDRFSAERPKGSFSTLEIQRTEQGDSAMYLCASSYSIETQYFGPGTRLLVL.

The chain has TRBV11-2 and TRBJ1-5; D may be TRBD1 (6 bases). This CDR3 comprises 15 residues. With 5 bases removed from V and 2 bases from J, the gap between germline ends came to 13 bases. The germline gives CDR1 SGHAT, CDR2 FQNNGV. Here the CDR3 reads CASSPGTSGNQPQHF. The CDR3 nucleotides are TGTGCCAGCAGCCCCGGGACATCGGGCAATCAGCCCCAGCATTTT.

The chain couples TRBV4-1 to TRBJ2-7; 7 bases match TRBD2. The V gene's germline CDR1 is MGHRA and CDR2 YSYEKL. The CDR3 runs 15 residues. The V and J ends lost 1 base and 0 bases, in that order; junction bases with no gene match: 3. Written as DNA, the CDR3 is TGCGCCAGCAGCCAAGCAACTAGCGCCTCCTACGAGCAGTACTTC. Its translation: CASSQATSASYEQYF.

This clone appeared once. V gene TRBV6-8 combines with J gene TRBJ2-5, with 10 bases lining up with TRBD2. This CDR3 contains 15 residues. Germline V gene sequence: CDR1 MNHGY, CDR2 SAAAGT. The J segment lost 5 bases and the V segment lost 5 bases, leaving 8 bases of the junction unmatched. DNA for the CDR3: TGTGCCAGCAGTCTTAGCGGGAGGCCCAGGGAGACCCAGTACTTC. Protein product: CASSLSGRPRETQYF.

This clone was counted only a few times. The rearrangement links TRBV11-3 to TRBJ2-3, with 10 bases matching TRBD1. The trim removed 5 bases at V and 7 bases at J, leaving 6 bases unmatched. Germline CDR1 is SGHNT and CDR2 is YENEEA. The CDR3 loop spans 14 amino acids. The chain's CDR3 is CASSPGQGPNTQYF. CDR3 bases: TGTGCCAGCAGCCCGGGACAGGGGCCGAATACGCAGTATTTT.

In DNA, the CDR3 is TGTGCCAGCAGACTGCTGCGGGACTACGAGCAGTACTTC. The encoded protein is CASRLLRDYEQYF. The V and J genes are TRBV6-6 and TRBJ2-7; tentatively, D is TRBD2 (6 bases). Trimming removed 6 bases at V and 3 bases at J, with 12 bases between. Germline V gene sequence: CDR1 MNHNY, CDR2 SVGAGI (reference sequence). This CDR3 is built from 13 residues.